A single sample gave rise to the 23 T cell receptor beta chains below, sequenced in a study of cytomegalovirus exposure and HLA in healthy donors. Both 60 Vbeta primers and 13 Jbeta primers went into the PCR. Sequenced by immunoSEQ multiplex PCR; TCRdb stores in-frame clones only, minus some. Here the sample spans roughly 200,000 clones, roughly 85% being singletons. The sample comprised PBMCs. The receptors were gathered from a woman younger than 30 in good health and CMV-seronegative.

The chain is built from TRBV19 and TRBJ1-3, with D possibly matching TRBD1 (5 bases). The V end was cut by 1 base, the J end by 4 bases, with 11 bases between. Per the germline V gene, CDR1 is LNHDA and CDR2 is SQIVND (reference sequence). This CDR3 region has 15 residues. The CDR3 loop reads CASSIAWDFGNTIYF. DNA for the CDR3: TGTGCCAGTAGTATAGCCTGGGACTTCGGAAACACCATATATTTT.

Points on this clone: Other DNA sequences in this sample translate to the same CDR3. The CDR3 region has the DNA TGTGCCAGCAGTGTAGGTCGGGACACCGGGGAGCTGTTTTTT. Encoded protein: CASSVGRDTGELFF. The chain joins TRBV2 to TRBJ2-2, with D unclear. Trimming shortened V by 4 bases and J by 3 bases, and 9 bases separated the two germline ends. Germline V CDR1 and CDR2: SNHLY, FYNNEI. The CDR3 length is 14 residues.

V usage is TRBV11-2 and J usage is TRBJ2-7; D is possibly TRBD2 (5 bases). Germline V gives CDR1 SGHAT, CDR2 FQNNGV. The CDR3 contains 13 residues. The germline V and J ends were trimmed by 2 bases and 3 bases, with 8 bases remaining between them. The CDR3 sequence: CASSLLAIYEQYV. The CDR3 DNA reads TGTGCCAGCAGCTTACTAGCCATCTACGAGCAGTACGTC.

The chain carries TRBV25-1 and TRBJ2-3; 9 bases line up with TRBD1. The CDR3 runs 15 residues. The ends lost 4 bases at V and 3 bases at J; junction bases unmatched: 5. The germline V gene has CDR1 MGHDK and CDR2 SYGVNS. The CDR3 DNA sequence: TGTGCCAGCAGTGGAGGGACAGGGCTAACAGATACGCAGTATTTT. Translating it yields CASSGGTGLTDTQYF.

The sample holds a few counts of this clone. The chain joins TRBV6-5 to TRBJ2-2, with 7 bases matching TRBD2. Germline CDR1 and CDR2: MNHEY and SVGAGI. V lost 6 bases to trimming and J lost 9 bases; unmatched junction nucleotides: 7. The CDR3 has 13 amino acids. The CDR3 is CASRTGRHWELFF. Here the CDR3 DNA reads TGTGCCAGCAGAACCGGGAGGCACTGGGAGCTGTTTTTT.

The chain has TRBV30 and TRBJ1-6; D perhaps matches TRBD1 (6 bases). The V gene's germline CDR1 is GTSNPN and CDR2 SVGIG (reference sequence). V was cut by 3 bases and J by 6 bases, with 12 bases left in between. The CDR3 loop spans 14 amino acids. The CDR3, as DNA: TGTGCCTGGAGGCTACAGGGATTTAATTCACCCCTCCACTTT. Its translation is CAWRLQGFNSPLHF.

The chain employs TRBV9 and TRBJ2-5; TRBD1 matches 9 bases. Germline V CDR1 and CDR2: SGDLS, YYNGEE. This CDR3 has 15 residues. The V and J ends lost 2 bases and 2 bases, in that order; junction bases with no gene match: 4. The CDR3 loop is CASSVRDREQETQYF. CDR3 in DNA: TGTGCCAGCAGCGTCCGGGACAGGGAACAAGAGACCCAGTACTTC.

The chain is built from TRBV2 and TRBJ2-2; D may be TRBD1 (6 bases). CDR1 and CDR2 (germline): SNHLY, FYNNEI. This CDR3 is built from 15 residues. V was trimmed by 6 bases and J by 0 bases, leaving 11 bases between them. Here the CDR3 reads CASRRDTTNTGELFF. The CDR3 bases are TGTGCCAGCAGACGGGACACCACGAACACCGGGGAGCTGTTTTTT.

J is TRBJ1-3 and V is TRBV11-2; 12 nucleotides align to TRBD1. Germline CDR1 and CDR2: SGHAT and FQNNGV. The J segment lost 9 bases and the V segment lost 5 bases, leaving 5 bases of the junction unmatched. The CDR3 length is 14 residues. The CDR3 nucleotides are TGTGCCAGCAGCGGGGGACAGGGGGCACGCACCATATATTTT. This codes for CASSGGQGARTIYF.

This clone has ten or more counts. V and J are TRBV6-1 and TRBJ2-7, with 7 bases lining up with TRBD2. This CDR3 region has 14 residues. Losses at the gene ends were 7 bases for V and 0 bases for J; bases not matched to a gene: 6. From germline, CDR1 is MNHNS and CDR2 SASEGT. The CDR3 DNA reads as TGTGCCAGCATCTCGGGAGGTAGCTCCTACGAGCAGTACGTC. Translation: CASISGGSSYEQYV.

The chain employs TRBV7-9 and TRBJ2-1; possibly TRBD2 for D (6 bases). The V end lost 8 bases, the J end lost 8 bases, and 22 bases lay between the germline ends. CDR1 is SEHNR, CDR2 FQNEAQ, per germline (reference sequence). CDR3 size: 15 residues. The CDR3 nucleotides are TGTGCCAGCGGGGGGTATGGGTTAAGGGAGGATGAGCAGTTCTTC. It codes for CASGGYGLREDEQFF.

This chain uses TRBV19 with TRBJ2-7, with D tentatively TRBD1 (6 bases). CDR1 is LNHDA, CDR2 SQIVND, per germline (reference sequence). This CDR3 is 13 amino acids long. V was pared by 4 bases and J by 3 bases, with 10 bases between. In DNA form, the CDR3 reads TGTGCCAGTAGTACAAAGACAGGCTACGAGCAGTACTTC. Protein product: CASSTKTGYEQYF.

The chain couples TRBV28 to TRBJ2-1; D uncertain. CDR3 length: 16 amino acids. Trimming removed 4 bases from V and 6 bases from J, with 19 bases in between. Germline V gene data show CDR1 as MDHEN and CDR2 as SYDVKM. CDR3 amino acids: CASSYFMIPLLNEQFF. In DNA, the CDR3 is TGTGCCAGCAGTTACTTTATGATACCCCTTCTCAATGAGCAGTTCTTC.

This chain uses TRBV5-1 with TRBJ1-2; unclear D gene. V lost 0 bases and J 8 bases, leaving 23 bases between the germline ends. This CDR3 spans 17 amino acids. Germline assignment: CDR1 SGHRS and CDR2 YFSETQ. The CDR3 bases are TGCGCCAGCAGCTTGGTTGTCCGAGGTGGCGAAGTCGAGGGCTACACCTTC. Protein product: CASSLVVRGGEVEGYTF.

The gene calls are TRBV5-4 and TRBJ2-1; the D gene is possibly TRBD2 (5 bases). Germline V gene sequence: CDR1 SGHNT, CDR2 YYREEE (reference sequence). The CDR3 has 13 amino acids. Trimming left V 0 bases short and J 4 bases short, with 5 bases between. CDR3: CASSLERYNEQFF. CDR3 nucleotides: TGTGCCAGCAGCTTGGAGCGGTACAATGAGCAGTTCTTC.

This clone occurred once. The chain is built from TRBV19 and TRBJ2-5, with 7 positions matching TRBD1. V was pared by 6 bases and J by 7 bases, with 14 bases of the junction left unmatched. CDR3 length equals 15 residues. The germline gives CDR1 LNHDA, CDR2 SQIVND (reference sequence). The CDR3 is CASRAPGTDRRTQYF. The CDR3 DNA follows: TGTGCCAGTAGGGCCCCAGGGACAGATAGGAGGACCCAGTACTTC.

The CDR3 DNA is TGTGCCAGCAGCTCCGGGACTAGCGTTATCACAGATACGCAGTATTTT. Translated, it gives CASSSGTSVITDTQYF. The gene calls are TRBV11-3 and TRBJ2-3; 10 nucleotides align to TRBD2. The germline V gene has CDR1 SGHNT and CDR2 YENEEA. V gave up 4 bases and J gave up 2 bases; unmatched junction bases: 6. This CDR3 region has 16 residues.

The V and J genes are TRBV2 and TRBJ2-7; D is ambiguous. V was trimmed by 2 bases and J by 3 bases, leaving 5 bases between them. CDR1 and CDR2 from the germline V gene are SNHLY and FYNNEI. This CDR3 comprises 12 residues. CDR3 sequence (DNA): TGTGCCAGCAGTGAAAGTTACTACGAGCAGTACGTC. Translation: CASSESYYEQYV.

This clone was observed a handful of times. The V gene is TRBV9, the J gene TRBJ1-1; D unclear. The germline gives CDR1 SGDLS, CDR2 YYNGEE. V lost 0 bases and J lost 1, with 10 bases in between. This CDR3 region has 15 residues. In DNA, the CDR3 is TGTGCCAGCAGCGTAGATCCGGGGAAGAACACTGAAGCTTTCTTT. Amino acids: CASSVDPGKNTEAFF. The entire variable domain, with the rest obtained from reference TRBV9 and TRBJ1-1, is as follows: DSGVTQTPKHLITATGQRVTLRCSPRSGDLSVYWYQQSLDQGLQFLIQYYNGEERAKGNILERFSAQQFPDLHSELNLSSLELGDSALYFCASSVDPGKNTEAFFGQGTRLTVV.

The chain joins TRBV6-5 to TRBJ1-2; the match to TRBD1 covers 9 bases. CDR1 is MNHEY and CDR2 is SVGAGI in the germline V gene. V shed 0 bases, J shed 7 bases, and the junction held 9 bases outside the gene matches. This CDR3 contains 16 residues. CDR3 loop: CASSYSGTGRRGGYTF. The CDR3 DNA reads TGTGCCAGCAGTTACTCGGGGACAGGGCGGCGCGGTGGCTACACCTTC.

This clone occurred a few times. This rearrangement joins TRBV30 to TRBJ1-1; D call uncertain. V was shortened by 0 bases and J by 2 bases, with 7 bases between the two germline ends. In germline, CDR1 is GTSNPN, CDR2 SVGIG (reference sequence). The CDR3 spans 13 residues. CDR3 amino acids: CAWSVPVNTEAFF. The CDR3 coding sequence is TGTGCCTGGAGTGTCCCAGTCAACACTGAAGCTTTCTTT.

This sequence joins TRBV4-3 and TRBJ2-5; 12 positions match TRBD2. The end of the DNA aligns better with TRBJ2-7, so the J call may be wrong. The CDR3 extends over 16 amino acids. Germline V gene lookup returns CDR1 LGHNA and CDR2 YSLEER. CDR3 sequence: CASSQDWTSGEGEQYF. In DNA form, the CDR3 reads TGCGCCAGCAGCCAAGACTGGACTAGCGGGGAGGGCGAGCAGTACTTC.

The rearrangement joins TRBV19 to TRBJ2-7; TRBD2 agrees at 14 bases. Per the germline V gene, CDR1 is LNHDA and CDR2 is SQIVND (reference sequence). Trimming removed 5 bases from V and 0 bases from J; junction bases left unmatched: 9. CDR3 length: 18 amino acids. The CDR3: CASSVGLAGGLSSYEQYF. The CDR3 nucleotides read TGTGCCAGTAGTGTCGGACTAGCGGGAGGCCTCAGCTCCTACGAGCAGTACTTC.